This passage covers 8 T cell receptor beta chains from one sample sequenced in a study of blood T cell repertoires in COVID-19. Produced via immunoSEQ multiplex PCR; TCRdb's table is partial and in-frame only. The table records some 370,000 clones, 89% of them present only once. Sequencing input: peripheral blood. These receptors were taken from a man aged 40-55 years with acute or convalescent COVID-19.

This chain connects TRBV7-2 to TRBJ1-5; weak D call: TRBD1 (5 bases). The CDR3 totals 15 residues. Per germline, CDR1 SGHTA and CDR2 FQGNSA. Trimming cost V 5 bases and J 1 base, with 12 bases left between them. This CDR3 is CASSAGHTSNQPQHF. CDR3 nucleotides: TGTGCCAGCAGCGCAGGACACACAAGCAATCAGCCCCAGCATTTT.

The chain recombines TRBV4-3 with TRBJ1-4, with D perhaps matching TRBD1 (5 bases). This CDR3 spans 15 amino acids. Trimming took 1 base from V and 7 from J, leaving 13 bases between them. Germline V gives CDR1 LGHNA, CDR2 YSLEER. The CDR3 sequence: CASSQGAGLSEKLFF. In DNA form, the CDR3 reads TGCGCCAGCAGCCAAGGGGCAGGGTTGAGTGAAAAACTGTTTTTT.

The chain is built from TRBV29-1 and TRBJ2-7; 7 bases are shared with TRBD1. Germline CDR1 reads SQVTM; CDR2 reads ANQGSEA. Unmatched junction bases numbered 7, after V lost 5 bases and J lost 3 bases. CDR3 size: 13 residues. CDR3 loop: CSVTGQTRYEQYF. DNA of the CDR3: TGCAGCGTTACGGGACAGACCCGCTACGAGCAGTACTTC.

The genes are TRBV28 and TRBJ2-7, with a weak D call TRBD1 (5 bases). Germline V gene lookup returns CDR1 MDHEN and CDR2 SYDVKM. The CDR3 runs 13 residues. Trimming removed 6 bases at V and 7 bases at J, with 16 bases between. The CDR3 bases are TGTGCCAGCAGGCAACAGGCCCTCTGGGAGCAGTACTTC. As protein: CASRQQALWEQYF.

The CDR3 here is CASSVATGVYSPLHF. The CDR3 bases are TGTGCCAGCAGCGTAGCTACAGGGGTCTATTCACCCCTCCACTTT. The chain carries TRBV9 and TRBJ1-6, with TRBD1 identical over 7 bases. The CDR3 has 15 amino acids. After removal of 0 bases from V and 8 bases from J, the junction contained 5 bases not matched to a gene. Germline loops: CDR1 SGDLS, CDR2 YYNGEE.

V usage is TRBV6-1 and J usage is TRBJ1-5, with D tentatively TRBD1 (6 bases). The CDR3 covers 15 residues. The V end was cut by 3 bases, the J end by 0 bases, with 9 bases between. CDR1 MNHNS and CDR2 SASEGT come from the germline V gene. CDR3 protein: CASSDLDSSNQPQHF. CDR3 DNA: TGTGCCAGCAGTGATCTGGACAGTAGCAATCAGCCCCAGCATTTT.

This rearrangement joins TRBV5-1 to TRBJ2-2; 11 nucleotides agree with TRBD1. CDR1 is SGHRS, CDR2 YFSETQ, per germline. The CDR3 totals 15 residues. After removal of 4 bases from V and 4 bases from J, the junction contained 3 bases not matched to a gene. The CDR3 DNA is TGCGCCAGCAGCATGGGGACAGGGGGCACCGGGGAGCTGTTTTTT. Encoded protein: CASSMGTGGTGELFF.

The chain recombines TRBV10-2 with TRBJ1-6; weak D call: TRBD1 (6 bases). Germline V gene lookup returns CDR1 WSHSY and CDR2 SAAADI. The CDR3 sequence is 13 residues long. Trimming removed 3 bases at V and 13 bases at J, with 13 bases between. The CDR3 DNA sequence: TGCGCCAGCAGTGATGCAGGGGACGCCCCCCTCCACTTT. It specifies CASSDAGDAPLHF.